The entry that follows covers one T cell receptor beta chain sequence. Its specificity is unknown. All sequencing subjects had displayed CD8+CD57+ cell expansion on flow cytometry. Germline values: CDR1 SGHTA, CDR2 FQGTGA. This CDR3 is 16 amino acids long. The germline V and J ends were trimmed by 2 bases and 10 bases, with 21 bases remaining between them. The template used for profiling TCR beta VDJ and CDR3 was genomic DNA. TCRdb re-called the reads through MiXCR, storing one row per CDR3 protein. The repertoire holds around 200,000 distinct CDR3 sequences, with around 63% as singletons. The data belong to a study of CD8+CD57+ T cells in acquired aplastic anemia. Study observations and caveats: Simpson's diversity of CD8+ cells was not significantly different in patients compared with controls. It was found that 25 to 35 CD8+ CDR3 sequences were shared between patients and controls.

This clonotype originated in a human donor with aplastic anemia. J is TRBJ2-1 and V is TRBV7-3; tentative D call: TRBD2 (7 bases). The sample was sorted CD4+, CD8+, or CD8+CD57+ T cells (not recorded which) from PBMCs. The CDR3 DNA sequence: TGTGCCAGCAGCTTAGACGGGGGCGGGAGTGGTCGGGAGCAGTTCTTC. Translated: CASSLDGGGSGREQFF.